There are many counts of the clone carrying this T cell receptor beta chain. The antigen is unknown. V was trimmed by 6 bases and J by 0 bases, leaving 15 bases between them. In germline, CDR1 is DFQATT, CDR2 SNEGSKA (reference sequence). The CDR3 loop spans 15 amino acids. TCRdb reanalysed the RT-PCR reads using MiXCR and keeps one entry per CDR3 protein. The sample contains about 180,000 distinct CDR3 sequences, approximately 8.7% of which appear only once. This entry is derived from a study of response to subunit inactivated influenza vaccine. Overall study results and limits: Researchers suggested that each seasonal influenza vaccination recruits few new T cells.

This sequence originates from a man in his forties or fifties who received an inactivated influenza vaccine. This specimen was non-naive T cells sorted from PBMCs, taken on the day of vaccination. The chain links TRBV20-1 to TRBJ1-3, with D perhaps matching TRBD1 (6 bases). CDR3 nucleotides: TGCAGTGCCACCCCGGGGGCCCTCTCTGGAAACACCATATATTTT. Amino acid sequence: CSATPGALSGNTIYF.